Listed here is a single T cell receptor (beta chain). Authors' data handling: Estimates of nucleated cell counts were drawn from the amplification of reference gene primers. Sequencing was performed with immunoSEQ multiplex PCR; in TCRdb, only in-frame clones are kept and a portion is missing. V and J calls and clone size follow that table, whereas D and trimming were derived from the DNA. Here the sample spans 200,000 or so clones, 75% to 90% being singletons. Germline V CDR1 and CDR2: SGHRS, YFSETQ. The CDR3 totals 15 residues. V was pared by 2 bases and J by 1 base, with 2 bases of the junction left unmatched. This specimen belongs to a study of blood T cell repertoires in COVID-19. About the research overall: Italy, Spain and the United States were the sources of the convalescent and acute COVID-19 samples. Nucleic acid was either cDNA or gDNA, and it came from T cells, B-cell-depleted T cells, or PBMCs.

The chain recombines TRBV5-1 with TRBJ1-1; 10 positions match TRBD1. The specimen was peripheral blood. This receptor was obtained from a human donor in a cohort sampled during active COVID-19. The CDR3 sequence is CASSFRDRGNTEAFF. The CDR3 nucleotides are TGCGCCAGCAGCTTCCGGGACAGGGGGAACACTGAAGCTTTCTTT.